The rows below give T cell receptor beta chains drawn from one sample of a study of cytomegalovirus exposure and HLA in healthy donors. Repertoires were generated with immunoSEQ multiplex PCR, while TCRdb's copy carries only in-frame clones and drops some. The table has 110,000 to 150,000 clones, 65% to 85% seen once. The sequencing sample was made of PBMCs. The source of these receptors is a male donor in good health and CMV-seronegative. The CDR3 runs from the conserved cysteine through the conserved F or W. The order of the fields is J gene, D gene, V gene, clone size, CDR3 DNA, CDR3 protein. A D gene is named only where the DNA matches it firmly. Size tells how often a clone was seen (once, few, many) or the class of an expanded clone, and some rows leave it out.

>TRBJ2-3|TRBD1|TRBV10-3|few
TGTGCCATCAGTGAGAGCGGACAGGGTGAGACAGATACGCAGTATTTT
CAISESGQGETDTQYF
>TRBJ2-1|NA|TRBV9|NA
TGTGCCAGCAGCGTAGAGGGGCTATCTTTCCGAGAGCAGTTCTTC
CASSVEGLSFREQFF
>TRBJ2-7|TRBD1|TRBV6-4|once
TGTGCCAAAATCGGGACAGGGTCTCGGGGGAACATCTACGAGCAGTACTTC
CAKIGTGSRGNIYEQYF
>TRBJ1-2|NA|TRBV15|NA
TGTGCCACCAGCAGAGATCCCAGCTATGGCTACACCTTC
CATSRDPSYGYTF
>TRBJ2-7|TRBD1|TRBV7-2|NA
TGTGCCAGCAGCGCGACAGGGACCTTTGCCGAGCAGTACTTC
CASSATGTFAEQYF
>TRBJ2-3|NA|TRBV7-9|few
TGTTCCAGCAGCTTAGCCTCAACTAGCACAGATACGCAGTATTTT
CSSSLASTSTDTQYF
>TRBJ2-1|TRBD2|TRBV18|NA
TGTGCCAGCTCACTGGGGACTAGCGGGAGATACAATGAGCAGTTCTTC
CASSLGTSGRYNEQFF
>TRBJ2-3|NA|TRBV4-3|NA
TGCGCCAGCAGCCAAGTCGGGGCGGGGGCCACAGATACGCAGTATTTT
CASSQVGAGATDTQYF
>TRBJ2-1|TRBD2|TRBV25-1|few
TGTGCCAGCAGTGAAGGAGGACTAGCGTCGGGTAATGAGCAGTTCTTC
CASSEGGLASGNEQFF
>TRBJ1-1|NA|TRBV11-2|NA
TGTGCCAGCAGCTTAGGCTATATCCCTGAAGCTTTCTTT
CASSLGYIPEAFF
>TRBJ2-4|TRBD1|TRBV7-9|NA
TGTGCCAGCAGCTTAGTTGAGACAGGGGCCTCTAACAGTCAGTACTTC
CASSLVETGASNSQYF
>TRBJ2-1|TRBD2|TRBV2|NA
TGTGCCAGCGTGGGACTAGCGGGAGGAGGGTCCTACAATGAGCAGTTCTTC
CASVGLAGGGSYNEQFF
>TRBJ2-1|TRBD2|TRBV5-1|once
TGCGCCAGCCGGAACAGCGGGAGCTCCTACAATGAGCAGTTCTTC
CASRNSGSSYNEQFF
>TRBJ2-7|NA|TRBV28|NA
TGTGCCACCCGGACAAGTACCACCTACGAGCAGTACTTC
CATRTSTTYEQYF
>TRBJ2-2|TRBD2|TRBV5-6|NA
TGTGCCAGCAGCCCACTAGCGGGGGCCGACGGCGGGGAGCTGTTTTTT
CASSPLAGADGGELFF
>TRBJ1-3|NA|TRBV14|once
TGTGCCAGCAGCCTCCTTGCGGGGGGGGCCCCTGGAAACACCATATATTTT
CASSLLAGGAPGNTIYF
>TRBJ2-5|NA|TRBV6-6|NA
TGTGCCAGCAGTTACTCCGGTTGGAGGGGAGTTGAGACCCAGTACTTC
CASSYSGWRGVETQYF
>TRBJ2-1|NA|TRBV19|NA
TGTGCCAGTAGTATTAACAGTCACAATGAGCAGTTCTTC
CASSINSHNEQFF
>TRBJ2-1|NA|TRBV15|NA
TGTGCCACCAGCAGAGATACCCGGGAGCCCTACAATGAGCAGTTCTTC
CATSRDTREPYNEQFF
>TRBJ1-1|NA|TRBV27|NA
TGTGCCAGCAGTTTACGGGTTAGCACTGAAGCTTTCTTT
CASSLRVSTEAFF
>TRBJ2-1|NA|TRBV4-1|NA
TGCGCCAGCAGCCAAGAGGGCAGGGTTACCTACAATGAGCAGTTCTTC
CASSQEGRVTYNEQFF
>TRBJ2-3|TRBD2|TRBV19|NA
TGTGCCAGTAGTATAAGGGGACTAGCGGGGGGGATTGATACGCAGTATTTT
CASSIRGLAGGIDTQYF
>TRBJ2-1|TRBD1|TRBV19|once
TGTGCCAGTACCTCGGACAGGGGGCTTTGGAATGAGCAGTTCTTC
CASTSDRGLWNEQFF
>TRBJ1-3|NA|TRBV5-4|NA
TGTGCCAGCAGCTTGGAAGTGTCTGGCGGGGGAAACACCATATATTTT
CASSLEVSGGGNTIYF
>TRBJ2-5|TRBD2|TRBV4-1|NA
TGCGCCAGCAGCAAGCCGGGACTAGCGGGGCAAGAGACCCAGTACTTC
CASSKPGLAGQETQYF
>TRBJ2-3|TRBD2|TRBV9|NA
TGTGCCAGCAGCGAAATTAGCGGGCTTAGCACAGATACGCAGTATTTT
CASSEISGLSTDTQYF
>TRBJ2-2|NA|TRBV2|NA
TGTGCCAGCAGTGTACAGGGAGCCTTGAATACCGGGGAGCTGTTTTTT
CASSVQGALNTGELFF
>TRBJ2-1|TRBD1|TRBV6-1|NA
TGTGCCAGCAGCGAACAGGGGGCCGGCTACAATGAGCAGTTCTTC
CASSEQGAGYNEQFF
>TRBJ1-5|NA|TRBV5-4|few
TGTGCCAGCAGCTTGGGAGGATTCGGTCAGCCCCAGCATTTT
CASSLGGFGQPQHF
>TRBJ2-7|NA|TRBV19|NA
TGTGCCAGTAGTATAGACAACACCTACGAGCAGTACTTC
CASSIDNTYEQYF
>TRBJ1-2|NA|TRBV5-1|NA
TGCGCCAGCAGCTTCAACCCAGGGGTAGGTGGCTACACCTTC
CASSFNPGVGGYTF
>TRBJ1-5|TRBD1|TRBV7-2|NA
TGTGCCAGCAGCTTAGCTTGGGACAGGGTCGGGCAGCCCCAGCATTTT
CASSLAWDRVGQPQHF
>TRBJ2-2|TRBD2|TRBV7-2|NA
TGTGCCAGCAGCTTCGGACTAGCGGGAGGGCCGACTCCCGGGGAGCTGTTTTTT
CASSFGLAGGPTPGELFF
>TRBJ1-4|TRBD1|TRBV18|NA
TGTGCCAGCTCACCGGAGGACAGGGGGACTAATGAAAAACTGTTTTTT
CASSPEDRGTNEKLFF
>TRBJ1-1|NA|TRBV2|NA
TGTGCCAGCCGGGAGGGGACTGAAGCTTTCTTT
CASREGTEAFF
>TRBJ2-2|NA|TRBV6-5|NA
TGTGCCACACGGGAGACAGATTTCGCCGGGGAGCTGTTTTTT
CATRETDFAGELFF
>TRBJ2-1|TRBD2|TRBV5-4|NA
TGTGCCAGCAGCTTGTCTGGGGGGGATGAGCAGTTCTTC
CASSLSGGDEQFF
>TRBJ1-6|NA|TRBV6-5|NA
TGTGCCAGCAGTTACGCAGGGAACAATTCACCCCTCCACTTT
CASSYAGNNSPLHF
>TRBJ1-1|TRBD1|TRBV7-9|NA
TGTTCCAGCAGCAGCAGACAGGGGGGGAACACTGAAGCTTTCTTT
CSSSSRQGGNTEAFF
>TRBJ2-7|NA|TRBV9|once
TGTGCCAGCAGCGTAGTGGCTAGCGAGTTCTACGAGCAGTACTTC
CASSVVASEFYEQYF
>TRBJ1-5|TRBD1|TRBV18|NA
TGTGCCAGCTCACCTAGAATGGGACAGGGGGCCGGGGCGCGACAGCCCCAGCATTTT
CASSPRMGQGAGARQPQHF
>TRBJ1-3|TRBD1|TRBV6-1|NA
TGTGCCAGCTACAACAACAGGGGGGCTGGAAACACCATATATTTT
CASYNNRGAGNTIYF
>TRBJ2-2|TRBD1|TRBV18|NA
TGTGCCAGCTCGTGGACAGGGGCGGCGACCGGGGAGCTGTTTTTT
CASSWTGAATGELFF
>TRBJ2-6|TRBD2|TRBV5-1|once
TGCGCCAGCAGCTTGGTTCTAGCGGTAGATTCTGGGGCCAACGGCCTGACTTTC
CASSLVLAVDSGANGLTF
>TRBJ2-1|NA|TRBV5-1|NA
TGCGCCAGCACCCCCGGGGTACTACACTACAATGAGCAGTTCTTC
CASTPGVLHYNEQFF